This T cell receptor beta chain was profiled in a study of cytomegalovirus exposure and HLA in healthy donors. Study results and limitations: There were fewer than 200 TCR beta chains listed as cytomegalovirus-associated.

The V gene's germline CDR1 is SGHAT and CDR2 FQDESV (reference sequence). With 5 bases clipped from V and 1 base from J, the junction kept 6 bases outside the gene matches. The CDR3 covers 15 residues. Here immunoSEQ multiplex PCR was the method, and the copy in TCRdb shows in-frame clones only, minus some. This table holds around 230,000 clones, roughly 86% found once. Of note for this clone: The antigen is not known.

This chain connects TRBV11-1 to TRBJ1-1, with TRBD1 matching over 8 bases. The TCR sequence derives from a woman between 25 and 40 years old in good health and CMV-seropositive. Sequenced sample: PBMCs. CDR3 nucleotide sequence: TGTGCCAGCAGCCCAGGGGACAGGAGGAACACTGAAGCTTTCTTT. It translates to CASSPGDRRNTEAFF. The full variable domain, completed using reference TRBV11-1 and TRBJ1-1, is EAEVAQSPRYKITEKSQAVAFWCDPISGHATLYWYRQILGQGPELLVQFQDESVVDDSQLPKDRFSAERLKGVDSTLKIQPAELGDSAMYLCASSPGDRRNTEAFFGQGTRLTVV.